Listed below are T cell receptor beta chains from one sample, sequenced in a study of T cell responses to AZD1222 COVID-19 vaccine. Only in-frame clones appear in the TCRdb table, and some are missing; sequencing was by immunoSEQ multiplex PCR. Of over 120,000 clones detected, roughly 93% appear once; the ten largest clones hold 4.5% to 5.5%. Sequences were derived from peripheral blood, sampled on day 0 of AZD1222 vaccination. The receptors derive from an adult in good health. Each CDR3 is given with its conserved first and last residue. D genes are given only for firm matches. Some rows mark clone size as missing; the rest say once, few, many or name a class of expanded clone.

j_gene | v_gene | d_gene | abundance | CDR3nt | CDR3aa
TRBJ1-2 | TRBV2 | NA | NA | TGTGCCAGCAGTACAACTAACTATGGCTACACCTTC | CASSTTNYGYTF
TRBJ1-2 | TRBV7-9 | NA | NA | TGTGCCAGCAGCTTAGGAGAGGGAAACTATGGCTACACCTTC | CASSLGEGNYGYTF
TRBJ1-1 | TRBV12-3/TRBV12-4 | NA | NA | TGTGCCAGCAGTCTGACAGGAAACACTGAAGCTTTCTTT | CASSLTGNTEAFF
TRBJ1-2 | TRBV11-2 | NA | NA | TGTGCCAGCAGCTCTAACAAGAAGTGGTCTGGCTACACCTTC | CASSSNKKWSGYTF
TRBJ2-3 | TRBV3-1/TRBV3-2 | NA | NA | TGTGCCAGCAGCCAAGGGTCCGCTAGGAGGACAGATACGCAGTATTTT | CASSQGSARRTDTQYF
TRBJ2-6 | TRBV5-6 | NA | NA | TGTGCCAGCAGCGGGGACAAAAGCTCTGGGGCCAACGTCCTGACTTTC | CASSGDKSSGANVLTF
TRBJ1-2 | TRBV14 | NA | once | TGTGCCAGCAGCCAAGATAAGGGGATCAATGGCTACACCTTC | CASSQDKGINGYTF
TRBJ2-2 | TRBV5-1 | NA | NA | TGCGCCAGCAGCTTTGGACAGAGTTCCACCGGGGAGCTGTTTTTT | CASSFGQSSTGELFF
TRBJ2-3 | TRBV3-1/TRBV3-2 | TRBD2 | NA | TGTGCCAGCAGCCAGAGCATAGCGGGAGGGCAGTTTGGAGATACGCAGTATTTT | CASSQSIAGGQFGDTQYF
TRBJ1-3 | TRBV7-9 | NA | NA | TGTGCCAGCAGCTTAGCGGACTCTGGAAACACCATATATTTT | CASSLADSGNTIYF
TRBJ1-6 | TRBV11-2 | NA | NA | TGTGCCAGCAGCTTAGGTGCCAGTAATTCACCCCTCCACTTT | CASSLGASNSPLHF
TRBJ1-4 | TRBV9 | TRBD1 | NA | TGTGCCAGCAGCTTCGCCGGGACAGGGCACGAAAAACTGTTTTTT | CASSFAGTGHEKLFF
TRBJ2-5 | TRBV19 | TRBD1 | NA | TGTGCCAGTAGTATAGATCCGGGACAGGGGGCGAGAGAGACCCAGTACTTC | CASSIDPGQGARETQYF
TRBJ1-6 | TRBV28 | NA | NA | TGTGCCAGCAGCCAAACCAGGTACAGGGCCTATAATTCACCCCTCCACTTT | CASSQTRYRAYNSPLHF
TRBJ1-6 | TRBV9 | TRBD1 | NA | TGTGCCAGCAGCGTAGGGGATAGGGGGCCATATAATTCACCCCTCCACTTT | CASSVGDRGPYNSPLHF
TRBJ1-3 | TRBV25-1 | NA | few | TGTGCCAGCCAGACCACTCAGGAAGAAACTGGAAACACCATATATTTT | CASQTTQEETGNTIYF
TRBJ1-5 | TRBV4-2 | TRBD1 | once | TGTGCCAGCAGCCAAGAACAGGGGGCGAAGGGACAGCCCCAGCATTTT | CASSQEQGAKGQPQHF
TRBJ1-2 | TRBV24-1 | NA | NA | TGTGCCACCAGTGAACGTCCGGGACGGGCTTGGGGAAGAGGCTACACCTTC | CATSERPGRAWGRGYTF
TRBJ1-2 | TRBV18 | NA | NA | TGTGCCAGCTCCATCCGACAGGTAGATGGCTACACCTTC | CASSIRQVDGYTF
TRBJ2-1 | TRBV15 | NA | NA | TGTGCCACCAGCTCAGGGGGAGGACCCTCGACCGATGAGCAGTTCTTC | CATSSGGGPSTDEQFF
TRBJ2-7 | TRBV3-1/TRBV3-2 | TRBD2 | once | TGTGCCAGCAGCCGCCGACCCGGGGGGGAGCAGTACTTC | CASSRRPGGEQYF
TRBJ2-7 | TRBV19 | NA | NA | TGTGCCAGTATGCTCATCCGCTCCTACGAGCAGTACTTC | CASMLIRSYEQYF
TRBJ2-7 | TRBV7-2 | NA | once | TGTGCCAGCAGCAAGGCAACCTACGAGCAGTACTTC | CASSKATYEQYF
TRBJ2-1 | TRBV19 | TRBD2 | NA | TGTGCCACCACCGGGACTAGTAAGTACAATGAGCAGTTCTTC | CATTGTSKYNEQFF
TRBJ2-4 | TRBV4-1 | NA | NA | TGCGCCAGCAGCCGAGGTATGGGGGATACGAACATTCAGTACTTC | CASSRGMGDTNIQYF
TRBJ1-2 | TRBV5-1 | NA | NA | TGCGCCAGCAGCTTGGCCTTCGGCGGCTACACCTTC | CASSLAFGGYTF
TRBJ2-7 | TRBV2 | NA | NA | TGTGCCAGCAGCGTATCACCTAGCTCCTACGAGCAGTACTTC | CASSVSPSSYEQYF
TRBJ1-1 | TRBV30 | NA | NA | TGTGCCTGGACGGGACCGAGGAACACTGAAGCTTTCTTT | CAWTGPRNTEAFF
TRBJ2-7 | TRBV7-9 | NA | NA | TGTGCCAGCAGCACCTGGGGGGGCGACGAGCAGTACTTC | CASSTWGGDEQYF
TRBJ1-5 | TRBV28 | NA | NA | TGTGCCAGCAGGGGGGATTATAGCAATCAGCCCCAGCATTTT | CASRGDYSNQPQHF
TRBJ2-2 | TRBV28 | NA | NA | TGTGCCAGCAGTTCCGTCCAGGGGAACACCGGGGAGCTGTTTTTT | CASSSVQGNTGELFF
TRBJ1-2 | TRBV29-1 | TRBD1 | NA | TGCAGCGTTCCTCAGGGGGCAGCAGGCTACACCTTC | CSVPQGAAGYTF
TRBJ2-1 | TRBV7-9 | TRBD2 | NA | TGTGCCAGCAGCTTACCACCGGGACTAGCAACCTACAATGAGCAGTTCTTC | CASSLPPGLATYNEQFF
TRBJ1-4 | TRBV6-6 | NA | NA | TGTGCCAGCTCCGAAGGGGGTGAAAAACTGTTTTTT | CASSEGGEKLFF
TRBJ2-1 | TRBV5-6 | TRBD2 | NA | TGTGCCAGCAGCCCCTACAGTGGGAGGGCTTACAATGAGCAGTTCTTC | CASSPYSGRAYNEQFF
TRBJ2-2 | TRBV19 | NA | NA | TGTGCCAGTAGTATTTCACTAGCCGTCCATGCACGGGAGCTGTTTTTT | CASSISLAVHARELFF
TRBJ2-7 | TRBV28 | NA | medium-sized | TGTGCCAGCAGTTTGTGGACTCGTCGCACCTACGAGCAGTACTTC | CASSLWTRRTYEQYF
TRBJ1-1 | TRBV2 | NA | NA | TGTGCCAGCTGGGGAGAGGGGGACACTGAAGCTTTCTTT | CASWGEGDTEAFF
TRBJ2-7 | TRBV28 | NA | NA | TGTGCCAGCAGTCCAGACAGGCGCGAGCAGTACTTC | CASSPDRREQYF
TRBJ1-1 | TRBV5-1 | NA | NA | TGCGCCAGCAGCTTCTCTGTCAGCCTGAACACTGAAGCTTTCTTT | CASSFSVSLNTEAFF